The 26 T cell receptor beta chains listed next were all sequenced from one sample in a study of blood T cells in healthy people across ages. A second PCR, run for about 7 to 11 cycles, used a sample-barcoded 5' primer plus a J-beta primer mix. TCRdb re-analysed the 5' RACE reads in MiXCR, keeping a single row per CDR3 protein. The repertoire holds 650,000 to 950,000 distinct CDR3 sequences, with around 43% as singletons. The specimen sequenced was blood. Every receptor here comes from a man aged 55 to 70 in good health.

Only a few counts were recorded for this clonotype. As DNA, the CDR3 is TGCGCCAGCGCGCAAGACACTAGCACAGATACGCAGTATTTT. This codes for CASAQDTSTDTQYF. V usage is TRBV4-3 and J usage is TRBJ2-3; D unclear. V was pared by 8 bases and J by 0 bases, with 12 bases between. The CDR3 totals 14 residues. Germline-derived CDR1 and CDR2 are LGHNA and YSLEER.

This chain links TRBV4-3 with TRBJ1-1; D gene ambiguous. The CDR3 contains 13 residues. The V end lost 0 bases, the J end lost 5 bases, and 7 bases lay between the germline ends. Germline lookup yields CDR1 LGHNA and CDR2 YSLEER. CDR3 amino acids: CASSQDRRTEAFF. Here the CDR3 DNA reads TGCGCCAGCAGCCAAGATCGGCGGACTGAAGCTTTCTTT.

The gene calls are TRBV29-1 and TRBJ2-7; 7 positions agree with TRBD1. The CDR3 has 13 residues. The germline V gene has CDR1 SQVTM and CDR2 ANQGSEA. With V trimmed by 6 bases and J by 5 bases, 10 bases remained unmatched. CDR3 coding DNA: TGCAGCGTAGAGGACAGGATGGACGACGAGCAGTACTTC. Translated, it gives CSVEDRMDDEQYF.

Only a few counts were recorded for this clonotype. The chain combines TRBV7-2 with TRBJ2-3, with D hard to call. Germline loops: CDR1 SGHTA, CDR2 FQGNSA. The V end lost 5 bases, the J end lost 2 bases, and 5 bases lay between the germline ends. This CDR3 comprises 12 residues. CDR3 nucleotides: TGTGCCAGCAGCATGTTCACAGATACGCAGTATTTT. Residues: CASSMFTDTQYF.

The chain recombines TRBV9 with TRBJ1-6; the D is unclear. Germline assignment: CDR1 SGDLS and CDR2 YYNGEE. Trimming took 4 bases from V and 8 from J, leaving 13 bases between them. This CDR3 contains 14 residues. DNA for the CDR3: TGTGCCAGCAGCACGCAGGCAAGGGATTCACCCCTCCACTTT. Encoded protein: CASSTQARDSPLHF.

Concerning this clonotype itself: This clone may be a read error of a much larger clone one base away. The rearrangement joins TRBV7-9 to TRBJ2-1; no reliable D call. The tail of the sequence fits TRBJ2-7 better, so the J call may be wrong. CDR3 length: 15 residues. Per germline, CDR1 SEHNR and CDR2 FQNEAQ (reference sequence). Here the CDR3 reads CASSLFGSSFNEQYF. The CDR3 DNA reads TGTGCCAGCAGCTTATTCGGAAGCTCCTTCAATGAGCAGTACTTC.

This clonotype has more than one count but fewer than ten. The chain has TRBV7-2 and TRBJ1-1; TRBD1 matches 7 bases. V was clipped by 5 bases and J by 10 bases; unmatched bases: 10. Per germline, CDR1 SGHTA and CDR2 FQGNSA. CDR3 length: 13 residues. This chain's CDR3 is CASSPKTGARAFF. CDR3 coding DNA: TGTGCCAGCAGCCCAAAAACAGGGGCGAGAGCTTTCTTT.

The chain carries TRBV4-1 and TRBJ2-3; no reliable D call. This CDR3 is built from 13 residues. Germline V gene data show CDR1 as MGHRA and CDR2 as YSYEKL. V was cut by 0 bases and J by 4 bases, with 5 bases left in between. The CDR3 region has the DNA TGCGCCAGCAGCCAAGATTCAGCAGATACGCAGTATTTT. Protein sequence: CASSQDSADTQYF.

This clonotype was seen only a few times. The J gene is TRBJ2-5, the V gene TRBV7-2; D is unresolved. This CDR3 has 16 residues. Looked up from germline, CDR1 is SGHTA and CDR2 is FQGNSA. Deletions cut 0 bases from V and 2 bases from J, with 13 bases between. The CDR3: CASSLAARMAQETQYF. The CDR3 coding sequence is TGTGCCAGCAGCTTAGCCGCGCGGATGGCGCAAGAGACCCAGTACTTC.

This chain connects TRBV10-3 to TRBJ2-7; no clear D gene. The germline gives CDR1 ENHRY, CDR2 SYGVKD. Trimming left V 7 bases short and J 3 bases short, with 16 bases between. The CDR3 loop spans 14 amino acids. The CDR3 reads CAITSRVGSYEQYF. In DNA, the CDR3 is TGTGCCATCACTTCACGGGTGGGAAGCTACGAGCAGTACTTC.

The table lists this clonotype with a few counts. The rearrangement joins TRBV4-1 to TRBJ2-7; D is ambiguous. This CDR3 has 12 residues. V lost 4 bases to trimming and J lost 4 bases, with 8 bases between them. Germline V gives CDR1 MGHRA, CDR2 YSYEKL. CDR3 in DNA: TGCGCCAGCAGCCCTCCTCCGTACGAGCAGTACTTC. This codes for CASSPPPYEQYF.

In this sample, this clonotype turned up a few times. The rearrangement links TRBV29-1 to TRBJ2-7; perhaps TRBD2 as D (6 bases). Germline CDR1 and CDR2: SQVTM and ANQGSEA. The CDR3 contains 11 residues. V dropped 5 bases and J dropped 7 bases, with 12 bases sitting between them. The CDR3 region is CSVSRLGEQYF. In DNA, the CDR3 is TGCAGCGTTAGCCGACTAGGTGAGCAGTACTTC.

J is TRBJ1-5 and V is TRBV4-1, with D possibly matching TRBD1 (5 bases). Trimming shortened V by 4 bases and J by 5 bases, and 12 bases separated the two germline ends. Germline V gene sequence: CDR1 MGHRA, CDR2 YSYEKL. This CDR3 is 14 amino acids long. CDR3 nucleotides: TGCGCCAGCAGCCCAACCGGGGGTTATCAGCCCCAGCATTTT. Protein: CASSPTGGYQPQHF.

Ten or more counts support this clonotype. One end of the junction does not line up with germline, which may come from a read error. This chain connects TRBV7-9 to TRBJ2-7; D is undetermined. Germline CDR1 and CDR2: SEHNR and FQNEAQ (reference sequence). The CDR3 has 12 residues. The CDR3 DNA reads as TGCGCCAGCAGCTTTACGGGTTACGAGCAGTACTTC. Translation gives CASSFTGYEQYF.

CDR3 sequence reads: CASSPRRSPGDEQYF. In DNA, the CDR3 is TGTGCCAGCAGTCCGAGAAGGTCCCCGGGGGATGAGCAGTACTTC. The chain joins TRBV12-3 or TRBV12-4 to TRBJ2-7, with a possible D match to TRBD2 (6 bases). This CDR3 contains 15 residues. V was clipped by 5 bases and J by 7 bases, with 21 bases between them.

DNA of the CDR3: TGTGCCAGCAGCAACTGGCGGGACTCCATGAACACTGAAGCTTTCTTT. Amino acid sequence: CASSNWRDSMNTEAFF. V gene TRBV21-1 combines with J gene TRBJ1-1. TRBV21-1 corresponds to a pseudogene. The CDR3 is made up of 16 amino acids.

The V and J genes are TRBV11-3 and TRBJ2-3; 8 bases fit TRBD2. CDR3 length equals 15 residues. CDR1 is SGHNT and CDR2 is YENEEA in the germline V gene. The ends lost 5 bases at V and 4 bases at J; junction bases unmatched: 8. The chain's CDR3 is CASSPGLARADTQYF. CDR3 DNA: TGTGCCAGCAGCCCAGGACTAGCTCGTGCAGATACGCAGTATTTT.

The chain combines TRBV24-1 with TRBJ2-1; 11 positions agree with TRBD2. The CDR3 loop spans 15 amino acids. Germline CDR1 reads KGHDR; CDR2 reads SFDVKD. Trimming removed 9 bases from V and 6 bases from J; junction bases left unmatched: 9. The CDR3 nucleotides read TGTGCCACCGAGGGGGCTAGCGGGGGGTCCAATGAGCAGTTCTTC. Protein: CATEGASGGSNEQFF.

This sequence joins TRBV5-6 and TRBJ2-3; weak D call: TRBD1 (5 bases). CDR1 is SGHDT, CDR2 YYEEEE, per germline. CDR3 size: 14 residues. Trimming stripped 2 bases from V and 4 bases from J, with 11 bases between. This chain's CDR3 is CASSLQVVADTQYF. In DNA, the CDR3 is TGTGCCAGCAGCTTACAGGTAGTGGCAGATACGCAGTATTTT.

Worth noting for this clonotype: A read error may be the cause here, since a much bigger clone is one base away. This chain links TRBV7-2 with TRBJ2-1; 9 bases line up with TRBD1. The CDR3 sequence is 15 residues long. Germline CDR1 is SGHTA and CDR2 is FQGNSA. V lost 1 base and J lost 10; bases outside the gene matches: 8. The CDR3 sequence: CASSLEDRGYYEQFF. The CDR3, as DNA: TGTGCCAGCAGCTTAGAGGACAGGGGCTACTACGAGCAGTTCTTC.

The CDR3 DNA reads as TGCGCCAGCAGCCAGGGGCATAGCAATCAGCCCCAGCATTTT. Encoded protein: CASSQGHSNQPQHF. The chain carries TRBV4-3 and TRBJ1-5; tentatively, D is TRBD1 (5 bases). The CDR3 covers 14 residues. Trimming left V 3 bases short and J 0 bases short, with 6 bases between. Germline V CDR1 and CDR2: LGHNA, YSLEER.

As to this clonotype: A read error is possible here, since a much larger clone lies one base away. Because the CDR3 is missing its conserved closing phenylalanine or tryptophan, this is likely a read error. The V gene is TRBV20-1, the J gene TRBJ1-3; TRBD1 agrees at 7 bases. With 4 bases clipped from V and 11 bases from J, the junction kept 8 bases outside the gene matches. The CDR3 is made up of 12 amino acids. CDR1 and CDR2 (germline): DFQATT, SNEGSKA (reference sequence). CDR3 DNA: TGCAGTGCTATGCGGGCCCAGGGGGCCATATATGTT. It specifies CSAMRAQGAIYV.

The CDR3 here is CASSSTPYNSPLHF. The CDR3 DNA reads TGTGCCAGCAGTTCCACACCTTATAATTCACCCCTCCACTTT. The gene calls are TRBV27 and TRBJ1-6; no clear D gene. CDR3 length: 14 residues. Germline V gene sequence: CDR1 MNHEY, CDR2 SMNVEV (reference sequence). V was cut by 4 bases and J by 4 bases, with 8 bases left in between.

This chain links TRBV7-9 with TRBJ2-3; D ambiguous. The V gene's germline CDR1 is SEHNR and CDR2 FQNEAQ (reference sequence). Trimming removed 3 bases at V and 5 bases at J, with 6 bases between. The CDR3 consists of 12 residues. The CDR3: CASSFSQDTQYF. The CDR3 DNA follows: TGTGCCAGCAGCTTTAGTCAAGATACGCAGTATTTT.

The sample holds a few counts of this clonotype. V and J are TRBV29-1 and TRBJ1-2; possibly TRBD1 for D (6 bases). V lost 0 bases, J lost 4 bases, and 9 bases lay in between. Germline V lookup: CDR1 SQVTM, CDR2 ANQGSEA. CDR3 size: 13 residues. The CDR3 DNA reads as TGCAGCGTTGAAGAGGACAGTCTCTATGGCTACACCTTC. Residues: CSVEEDSLYGYTF.

This clonotype was counted only a few times. The V gene is TRBV20-1, the J gene TRBJ1-6, with D unclear. From germline, CDR1 is DFQATT and CDR2 SNEGSKA (reference sequence). Deletions cut 0 bases from V and 2 bases from J, with 14 bases between. CDR3 length: 17 amino acids. The DNA for the CDR3 is TGCAGTGCTAGAGACTCGGGCCTGGGAACCTATAATTCACCCCTCCACTTT. This codes for CSARDSGLGTYNSPLHF.